This T cell receptor (beta chain) derives from a study of T cell repertoires in cytomegalovirus infection. Across the whole study: Signatures in public TCR beta sequences pointed to both CMV infection and matching HLA type. Whole-study results and caveats: Summed frequency of public TCR beta families distinguished CMV carriers with the relevant HLA. The ex vivo response was dominated by HLA-C-restricted CMV-specific TCR beta clonotypes.

Germline lookup yields CDR1 SGHTA and CDR2 FQGNSA. The V gene lost 4 bases and the J gene lost 0 bases, with 6 bases spanning the gap. The CDR3 extends over 13 amino acids. There are many counts of this clonotype. The antigen remains undetermined. MiXCR was run by TCRdb on the reads, yielding one entry per CDR3 protein. The sample lists some 200,000 distinct CDR3 sequences, nearly 9.5% seen once, with about 4.6% in the top ten. The TCR comes from a human donor in good health (CMV status not recorded). Some clones in this sample may be carry-over from other donors' samples. The chain couples TRBV7-2 to TRBJ1-1; unclear D gene. Material for sequencing was PBMCs. CDR3 nucleotides: TGTGCCAGCAGCTGGACGGTGAACACTGAAGCTTTCTTT. This sequence encodes CASSWTVNTEAFF.